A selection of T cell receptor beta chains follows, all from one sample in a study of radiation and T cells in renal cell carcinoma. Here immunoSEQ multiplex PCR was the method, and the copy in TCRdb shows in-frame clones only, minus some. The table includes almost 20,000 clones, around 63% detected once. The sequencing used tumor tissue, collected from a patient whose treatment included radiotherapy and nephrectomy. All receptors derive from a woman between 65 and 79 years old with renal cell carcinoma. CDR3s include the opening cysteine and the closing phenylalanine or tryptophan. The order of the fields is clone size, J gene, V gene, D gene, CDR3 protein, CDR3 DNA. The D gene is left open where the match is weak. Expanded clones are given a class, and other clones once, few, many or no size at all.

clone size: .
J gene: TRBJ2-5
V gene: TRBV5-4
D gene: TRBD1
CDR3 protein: CASSTQGVKETQYF
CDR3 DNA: TGTGCCAGCAGCACACAGGGGGTTAAAGAGACCCAGTACTTC

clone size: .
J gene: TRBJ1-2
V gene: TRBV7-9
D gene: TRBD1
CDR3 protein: CASSLAGTVLGYTF
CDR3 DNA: TGTGCCAGCAGCTTGGCTGGGACAGTACTTGGCTACACCTTC

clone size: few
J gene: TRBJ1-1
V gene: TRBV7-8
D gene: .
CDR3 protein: CASSLVRRQRQSGAFF
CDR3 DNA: TGTGCCAGCAGCTTAGTTAGGCGACAAAGACAATCCGGGGCTTTCTTT

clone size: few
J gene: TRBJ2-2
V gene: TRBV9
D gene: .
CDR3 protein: CASSVAGRTGELFF
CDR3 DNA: TGTGCCAGCAGCGTGGCGGGGAGGACCGGGGAGCTGTTTTTT

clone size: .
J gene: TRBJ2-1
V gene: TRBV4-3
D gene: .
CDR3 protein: CASSQDQTKFYNEQFF
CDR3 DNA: TGCGCCAGCAGCCAAGATCAGACAAAGTTTTACAATGAGCAGTTCTTC

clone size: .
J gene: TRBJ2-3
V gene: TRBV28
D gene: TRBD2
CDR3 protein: CASSLEASGGATDTQYF
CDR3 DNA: TGTGCCAGCAGTTTAGAAGCTAGCGGGGGGGCCACAGATACGCAGTATTTT

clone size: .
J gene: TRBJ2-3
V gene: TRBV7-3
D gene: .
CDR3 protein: CASSLDYSDTQYF
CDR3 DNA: TGTGCCAGCAGCTTAGACTACTCAGATACGCAGTATTTT

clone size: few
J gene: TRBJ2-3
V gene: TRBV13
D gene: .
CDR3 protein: CASRGASTDTQYF
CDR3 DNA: TGTGCCAGTCGGGGGGCCAGCACAGATACGCAGTATTTT

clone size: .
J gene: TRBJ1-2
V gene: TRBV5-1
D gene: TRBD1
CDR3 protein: CASSRGQGVYGYTF
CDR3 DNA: TGCGCCAGCAGCAGAGGACAGGGGGTCTATGGCTACACCTTC

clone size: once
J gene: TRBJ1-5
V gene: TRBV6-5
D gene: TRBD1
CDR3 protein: CASSPDRGGNQPQHF
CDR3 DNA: TGTGCCAGCAGCCCCGACAGGGGCGGCAATCAGCCCCAGCATTTT

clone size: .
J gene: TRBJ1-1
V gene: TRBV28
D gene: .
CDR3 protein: CASSLLHSSNTEAFF
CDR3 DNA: TGTGCCAGCAGTTTATTGCACAGTTCGAACACTGAAGCTTTCTTT

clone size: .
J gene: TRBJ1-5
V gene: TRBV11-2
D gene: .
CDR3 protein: CASSRQASRASGNQPQHF
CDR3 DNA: TGTGCCAGCAGCCGCCAGGCGAGCAGGGCATCGGGCAATCAGCCCCAGCATTTT

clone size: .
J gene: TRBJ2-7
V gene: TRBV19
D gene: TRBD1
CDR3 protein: CASSRDGTGVEQYF
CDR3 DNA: TGTGCCAGTAGTAGAGACGGGACAGGGGTCGAGCAGTACTTC

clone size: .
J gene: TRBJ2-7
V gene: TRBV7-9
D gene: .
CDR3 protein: CASSSGRTRGEQYF
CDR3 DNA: TGTGCCAGCAGCTCCGGACGGACAAGGGGCGAGCAGTACTTC

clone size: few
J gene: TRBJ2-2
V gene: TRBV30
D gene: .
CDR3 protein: CAWSVLSRQGGRELFF
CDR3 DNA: TGTGCCTGGAGTGTACTCTCTAGACAGGGAGGCCGGGAGCTGTTTTTT

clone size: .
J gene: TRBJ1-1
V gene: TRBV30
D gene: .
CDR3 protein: CAWSSAGQNTEAFF
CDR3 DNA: TGTGCCTGGAGTTCTGCAGGGCAGAACACTGAAGCTTTCTTT

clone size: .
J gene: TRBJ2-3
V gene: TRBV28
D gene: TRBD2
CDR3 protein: CASRLIAGGPADTQYF
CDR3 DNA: TGTGCCAGCAGGCTAATTGCGGGGGGGCCGGCAGATACGCAGTATTTT

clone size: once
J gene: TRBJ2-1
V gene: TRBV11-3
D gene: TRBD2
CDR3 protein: CASSLAAGEYNEQFF
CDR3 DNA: TGTGCCAGCAGCTTAGCAGCGGGGGAATACAATGAGCAGTTCTTC

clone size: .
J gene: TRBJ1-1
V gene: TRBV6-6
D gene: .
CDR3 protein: CASILGQGRVAEAFF
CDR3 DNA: TGTGCCAGCATCTTGGGTCAGGGGCGGGTTGCTGAAGCTTTCTTT

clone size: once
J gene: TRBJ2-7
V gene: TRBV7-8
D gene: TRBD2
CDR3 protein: CASSPRVAGGGYEQYF
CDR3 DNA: TGTGCCAGCAGCCCGCGGGTGGCGGGGGGCGGGTACGAGCAGTACTTC

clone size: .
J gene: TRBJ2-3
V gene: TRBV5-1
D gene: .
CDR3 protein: CASSLEGGRGSDTQYF
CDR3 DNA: TGCGCCAGCAGCTTGGAAGGGGGAAGAGGCTCAGATACGCAGTATTTT

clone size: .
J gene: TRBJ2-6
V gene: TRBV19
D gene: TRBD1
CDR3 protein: CASSRGGQGAAGANVLTF
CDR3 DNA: TGTGCCAGTAGTCGCGGTGGTCAGGGGGCTGCTGGGGCCAACGTCCTGACTTTC

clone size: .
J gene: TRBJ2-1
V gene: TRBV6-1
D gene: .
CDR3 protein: CASSHGAAFNEQFF
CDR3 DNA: TGTGCCAGCAGCCACGGAGCAGCCTTCAATGAGCAGTTCTTC

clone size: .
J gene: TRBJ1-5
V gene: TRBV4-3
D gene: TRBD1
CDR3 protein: CASSLDRGGNQPQHF
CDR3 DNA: TGCGCCAGCAGCCTGGACAGGGGTGGCAATCAGCCCCAGCATTTT

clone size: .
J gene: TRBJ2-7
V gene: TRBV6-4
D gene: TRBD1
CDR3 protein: CASSGDRDGEQYF
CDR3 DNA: TGTGCCAGCAGTGGGGACAGAGACGGCGAGCAGTACTTC

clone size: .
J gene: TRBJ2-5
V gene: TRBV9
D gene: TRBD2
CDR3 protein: CASSAPGGQETQYF
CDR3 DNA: TGTGCCAGCAGCGCCCCGGGGGGGCAAGAGACCCAGTACTTC

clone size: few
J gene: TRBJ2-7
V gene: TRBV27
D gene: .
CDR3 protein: CATGTGSYEQYF
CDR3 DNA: TGTGCCACCGGGACGGGATCCTACGAGCAGTACTTC

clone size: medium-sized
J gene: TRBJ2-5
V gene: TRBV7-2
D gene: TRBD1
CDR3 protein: CASSLLGQGAGTQYF
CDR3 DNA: TGTGCCAGCAGCTTACTAGGACAGGGGGCGGGGACCCAGTACTTC

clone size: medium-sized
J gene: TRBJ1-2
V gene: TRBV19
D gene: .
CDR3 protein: CASSRDPDRFVGYTF
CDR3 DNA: TGTGCCAGTAGCCGAGACCCAGACAGGTTTGTGGGCTACACCTTC

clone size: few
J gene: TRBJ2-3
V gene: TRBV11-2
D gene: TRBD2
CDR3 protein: CASSLSGGLFTDTQYF
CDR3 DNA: TGTGCCAGCAGCCTTAGCGGGGGGCTCTTCACAGATACGCAGTATTTT

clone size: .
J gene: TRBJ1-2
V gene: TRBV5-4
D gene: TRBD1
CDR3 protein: CASFRQGANYGYTF
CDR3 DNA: TGTGCCAGCTTCCGACAGGGGGCTAACTATGGCTACACCTTC

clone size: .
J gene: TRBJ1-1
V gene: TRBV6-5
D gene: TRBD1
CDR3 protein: CASSWKQGATEAFF
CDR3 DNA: TGTGCCAGCAGCTGGAAACAGGGGGCCACTGAAGCTTTCTTT

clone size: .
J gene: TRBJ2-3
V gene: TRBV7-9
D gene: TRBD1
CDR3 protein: CASSPRDRDTDTQYF
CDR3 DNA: TGTGCCAGCAGCCCGCGGGACAGGGACACAGATACGCAGTATTTT

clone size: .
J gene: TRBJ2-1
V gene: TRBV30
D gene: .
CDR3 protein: CAWAPNNEQFF
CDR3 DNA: TGTGCCTGGGCTCCGAACAATGAGCAGTTCTTC

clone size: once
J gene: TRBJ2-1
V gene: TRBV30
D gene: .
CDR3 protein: CAWSKGDHLGNEQFF
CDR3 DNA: TGTGCCTGGAGTAAGGGGGACCATCTGGGAAATGAGCAGTTCTTC

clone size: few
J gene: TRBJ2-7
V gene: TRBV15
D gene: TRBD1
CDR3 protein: CATSTRQGSIYEQYF
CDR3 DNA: TGTGCCACCAGCACCCGACAGGGGAGTATCTACGAGCAGTACTTC

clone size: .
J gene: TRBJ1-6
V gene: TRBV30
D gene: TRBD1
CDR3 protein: CAWSPIDRVNSPLHF
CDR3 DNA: TGTGCCTGGAGTCCAATCGACAGGGTTAATTCACCCCTCCACTTT

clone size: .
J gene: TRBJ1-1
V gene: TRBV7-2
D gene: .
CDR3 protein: CASSLKGSTEAFF
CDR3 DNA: TGTGCCAGCAGCTTGAAGGGTAGCACTGAAGCTTTCTTT

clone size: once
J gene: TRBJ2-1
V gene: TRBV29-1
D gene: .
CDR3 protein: CSFRGQSSYNEQFF
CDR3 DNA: TGCAGCTTCCGGGGACAAAGCTCCTACAATGAGCAGTTCTTC

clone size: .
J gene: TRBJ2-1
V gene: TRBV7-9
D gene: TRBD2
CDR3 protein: CASSSPGLAGVPNEQFF
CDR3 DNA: TGTGCCAGCAGCTCCCCAGGACTAGCGGGGGTACCGAATGAGCAGTTCTTC

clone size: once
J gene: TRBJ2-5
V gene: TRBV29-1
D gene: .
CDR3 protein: CSVVTVQETQYF
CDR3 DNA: TGCAGCGTTGTTACGGTCCAAGAGACCCAGTACTTC

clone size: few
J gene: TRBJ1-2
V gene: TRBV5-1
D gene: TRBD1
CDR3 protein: CASSPTGGTNYGYTF
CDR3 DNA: TGCGCCAGCAGTCCGACAGGGGGCACTAACTATGGCTACACCTTC

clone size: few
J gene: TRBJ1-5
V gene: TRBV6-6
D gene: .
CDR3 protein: CASSPPPGGQPQHF
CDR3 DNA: TGTGCCAGCAGTCCGCCCCCGGGGGGTCAGCCCCAGCATTTT